Listed below are T cell receptor beta chains from one sample, sequenced in a study of OX40 agonist ivuxolimab in advanced cancers. The assay was immunoSEQ multiplex PCR, and TCRdb's table has in-frame clones only and misses some. This repertoire shows 50,000 to 75,000 clones, 82% found once; its top ten account for more than 1.4%. This specimen was CD4+ or CD8+ T cells sorted from blood, taken in a trial of the OX40 agonist ivuxolimab. These receptors originate from an adult with an advanced solid tumor such as melanoma, head and neck, liver or kidney cancer. The CDR3 runs from the conserved cysteine through the conserved F or W. D genes are given only for firm matches. Where a row states a size, it is once, few, many or the class of an expanded clone; other rows omit it.

J | D | V | size | DNA | CDR3
TRBJ2-1 | TRBD2 | TRBV6-5 | - | TGTGCCAGCAGTAAGCCGGGACTAGCGGGAGATGAGCAGTTCTTC | CASSKPGLAGDEQFF
TRBJ1-1 | - | TRBV7-9 | medium-sized | TGTGCCAGCAGCTTGGGTGTAGGCACTGAAGCTTTCTTT | CASSLGVGTEAFF
TRBJ2-5 | TRBD2 | TRBV4-2 | once | TGTGCCAGCAGCCAAGATCCAAGCGGGGGGGGACAAGAGACCCAGTACTTC | CASSQDPSGGGQETQYF
TRBJ2-6 | - | TRBV6-1 | - | TGTGCCAGCAGTGAAGAAACAGCCCGCTCTGGGGCCAACGTCCTGACTTTC | CASSEETARSGANVLTF
TRBJ2-7 | TRBD1 | TRBV15 | - | TGTGCCACCAGCAGTCCGGGACAGGGGACTGGCGAGCAGTACTTC | CATSSPGQGTGEQYF
TRBJ2-1 | - | TRBV10-1 | - | TGCGCCAGCAGGTACCAGATCGGGTCCGGCAATGAGCAGTTCTTC | CASRYQIGSGNEQFF
TRBJ2-1 | - | TRBV9 | - | TGTGCCAGCAGCCCCCAGGTAGCGAGCTCCTACAATGAGCAGTTCTTC | CASSPQVASSYNEQFF
TRBJ1-1 | - | TRBV14 | few | TGTGCCAGCAGCCAAGAGCTCGGGAGCACTGAAGCTTTCTTT | CASSQELGSTEAFF
TRBJ1-6 | - | TRBV11-2 | few | TGTGCCAGCAGCTTGGGACCCACGTCTTCACCCCTCCACTTT | CASSLGPTSSPLHF
TRBJ2-5 | TRBD2 | TRBV18 | - | TGTGCCAGCTCACCGTCCCTAGCGGGATCTCAAGAGACCCAGTACTTC | CASSPSLAGSQETQYF
TRBJ2-1 | TRBD1 | TRBV5-1 | - | TGCGCCAGCAGCTTAGAGGACAGGGCAGTCAATGAGCAGTTCTTC | CASSLEDRAVNEQFF
TRBJ1-2 | - | TRBV7-2 | - | TGTGCCAGCAGCTTAGATGGGGAGAGGGGCTACACCTTC | CASSLDGERGYTF
TRBJ2-2 | - | TRBV6-4 | - | TGTGCCAGCAGTGAATTCGGGGGTTCCGGGGAGCTGTTTTTT | CASSEFGGSGELFF
TRBJ2-7 | TRBD2 | TRBV7-9 | - | TGTGCCAGCAGCTCACCGGGACTAGCGGGAGGGTCTCCGATATACGAGCAGTACTTC | CASSSPGLAGGSPIYEQYF
TRBJ2-4 | - | TRBV4-1 | - | TGCGCCAGCAGCCAGGCTCAGCCTCGGGCCGCCAAAAACATTCAGTACTTC | CASSQAQPRAAKNIQYF
TRBJ2-7 | - | TRBV18 | once | TGTGCCAGCTCAGATGACTACTCCAACGAGCAGTACTTC | CASSDDYSNEQYF
TRBJ2-3 | - | TRBV27 | - | TGTGCCAGCAGTCCCTTGATGGCGGGGAGTACGCAGTATTTT | CASSPLMAGSTQYF
TRBJ2-5 | - | TRBV5-5 | - | TGTGCCAGCAGCTTGCTGGACAAAGAGACCCAGTACTTC | CASSLLDKETQYF
TRBJ1-2 | - | TRBV5-1 | - | TGCGCCAGCAGCTTGGGAGGGATCGGCTACACCTTC | CASSLGGIGYTF
TRBJ2-5 | - | TRBV5-1 | - | TGCGCCAGCAGCGGGGGGGTGACAGGAGAGACCCAGTACTTC | CASSGGVTGETQYF
TRBJ2-1 | - | TRBV5-1 | once | TGCGCCAGCAGCCAAGGACAGAATGAGCAGTTCTTC | CASSQGQNEQFF
TRBJ2-6 | - | TRBV30 | once | TGTGCCTGGACCAACTCTGGGGCCAACGTCCTGACTTTC | CAWTNSGANVLTF
TRBJ2-6 | - | TRBV6-1 | - | TGTGCCAGCGTCCAGGTCGAGACTTTC | CASVQVETF
TRBJ2-7 | - | TRBV25-1 | - | TGTGCCAGCAGCAGTGTGGCGGGGGCTGGGCAGTACTTC | CASSSVAGAGQYF
TRBJ2-3 | TRBD2 | TRBV4-1 | - | TGCGCCAGCAGCCGGGCTTGGACTAGCGGGCCCGGGGCGCAGTATTTT | CASSRAWTSGPGAQYF
TRBJ2-5 | - | TRBV7-2 | - | TGTGCCAGCAGCCGTCCGGCGGCGAACCAATGGGGCCAGTACTTC | CASSRPAANQWGQYF
TRBJ2-1 | - | TRBV6-1 | - | TGTGCCAGCAGTGAAGGGGACGCCTCCTACAATGAGCAGTTCTTC | CASSEGDASYNEQFF
TRBJ1-1 | - | TRBV4-3 | - | TGCGCCAGCAGCCAGGGAGAGGCGGGCACCCATGAAGCTTTCTTT | CASSQGEAGTHEAFF
TRBJ1-5 | - | TRBV18 | - | TGTGCCAGCTCAATCCAGGGAGGTTCGGGTCAGCCCCAGCATTTT | CASSIQGGSGQPQHF
TRBJ2-1 | - | TRBV10-3 | - | TGTGCCATCAGTGAGAGCTTGCGATTCTCCTACAATGAGCAGTTCTTC | CAISESLRFSYNEQFF
TRBJ1-2 | TRBD1 | TRBV5-1 | - | TGCGCCAGCAGCCTTGGGACAGTAAATGGCTACACCTTC | CASSLGTVNGYTF
TRBJ1-1 | - | TRBV5-8 | few | TGTGCCAGCAGCACCAGACACACTGAAGCTTTCTTT | CASSTRHTEAFF
TRBJ1-2 | - | TRBV27 | - | TGTGCCAGCAGTTTCGGGAGGGGAGGCTACACCTTC | CASSFGRGGYTF
TRBJ2-3 | TRBD2 | TRBV7-9 | - | TGTGCCAGCAGCTTATTAGCGGGACCAGATACGCAGTATTTT | CASSLLAGPDTQYF
TRBJ1-4 | TRBD1 | TRBV6-4 | - | TGTGCCAGTCCGGGACAGGGTGAGGAAAAACTGTTTTTT | CASPGQGEEKLFF
TRBJ1-4 | TRBD1 | TRBV6-1 | - | TGTGCCAGCAGTGAAGAACAGGGGGCAAAACTGTTTTTT | CASSEEQGAKLFF
TRBJ1-5 | - | TRBV6-4 | - | TGTGCCAGCACAGGATCCCAGCCCCTTCAGCCCCAGCATTTT | CASTGSQPLQPQHF
TRBJ2-7 | - | TRBV7-2 | once | TGTGCCAGCAGCACCTCCAGACCCGGCGAGCAGTACTTC | CASSTSRPGEQYF
TRBJ1-5 | - | TRBV19 | - | TGTGCCAGTACCTCGCTGGGTGGTCAGCCCCAGCATTTT | CASTSLGGQPQHF
TRBJ1-3 | TRBD1 | TRBV11-2 | - | TGTGCCAGCAGCTTAGAGGTGGACAGGTTCTCCACCATATATTTT | CASSLEVDRFSTIYF